These 8 T cell receptor beta chains were sequenced from one sample in a study of identical twins. TCRdb redid the calling of the 5' RACE reads with MiXCR, one entry per CDR3 protein. The top ten clones hold around 0.95% of a sample with 690,000 or so distinct CDR3 sequences, around 8.3% of them seen once. These data were also filed under a second study, of yellow fever vaccine responses in identical twins.

The sample comprised PBMCs. The source is a woman under 30 in good health.

This clonotype was recorded at least ten times. The genes are TRBV11-2 and TRBJ2-1; TRBD1 agrees at 9 bases. CDR3 length: 15 amino acids. V dropped 6 bases and J dropped 4; count of bases not matched to a gene: 7. Germline CDR1 and CDR2: SGHAT and FQNNGV. The CDR3 here is CASRLGQGGYNEQFF. As DNA, the CDR3 is TGTGCCAGCAGACTGGGACAGGGAGGTTACAATGAGCAGTTCTTC.

In its sample, this clonotype was seen a few times. V usage is TRBV12-3 or TRBV12-4 and J usage is TRBJ2-1, with TRBD1 matching over 8 bases. The ends lost 5 bases at V and 5 bases at J; junction bases unmatched: 8. CDR3 length: 15 residues. The CDR3 DNA reads as TGTGCCAGCAGTGTCAAGGGGACAGGCCACAATGAGCAGTTCTTC. Translation: CASSVKGTGHNEQFF.

This clonotype came up a few times. J is TRBJ2-7 and V is TRBV7-6; possible D gene TRBD2, 6 bases. The V end was cut by 3 bases, the J end by 6 bases, with 15 bases between. Germline assignment: CDR1 SGHVS and CDR2 FNYEAQ. CDR3 length: 14 residues. This chain's CDR3 is CASSFGSGVGEQYF. In nucleotides, the CDR3 is TGTGCCAGCAGCTTTGGGTCGGGAGTGGGCGAGCAGTACTTC.

In this sample, this clonotype turned up a few times. J is TRBJ2-1 and V is TRBV5-6; TRBD2 might be the D (7 bases). The CDR3 contains 16 residues. V lost 2 bases, J lost 1 base, and 13 bases lay in between. CDR1 is SGHDT and CDR2 is YYEEEE in the germline V gene. CDR3 loop: CASSFRGARSYNEQFF. CDR3 in DNA: TGTGCCAGCAGCTTTCGGGGGGCGAGGTCCTACAATGAGCAGTTCTTC.

This clonotype came up many times. The rearrangement joins TRBV12-3 or TRBV12-4 to TRBJ2-1; the D call may be TRBD1 or TRBD2 (5 bases each). The CDR3 length is 13 residues. The germline V and J ends were trimmed by 2 bases and 8 bases, with 10 bases remaining between them. The CDR3 loop is CASSLRGIDEQFF. The CDR3 region has the DNA TGTGCCAGCAGTTTACGGGGCATCGATGAGCAGTTCTTC.

This clonotype was recorded many times. V is TRBV20-1 and J is TRBJ2-7; weak D call: TRBD2 (5 bases). Germline V gene lookup returns CDR1 DFQATT and CDR2 SNEGSKA (reference sequence). V was cut by 7 bases and J by 0 bases, with 16 bases left in between. The CDR3 loop spans 14 amino acids. In nucleotides, the CDR3 is TGCAGTGTCAGAGGGCCACGACGCTCCTACGAGCAGTACTTC. This translates into CSVRGPRRSYEQYF.

The genes are TRBV27 and TRBJ1-1; perhaps TRBD1 as D (5 bases). Germline values: CDR1 MNHEY, CDR2 SMNVEV (reference sequence). The CDR3 consists of 14 residues. V dropped 4 bases and J dropped 0 bases, with 9 bases sitting between them. CDR3 nucleotide sequence: TGTGCCAGCAGTTCAGACAGCGTGAACACTGAAGCTTTCTTT. Residues: CASSSDSVNTEAFF.

The table lists this clonotype with many counts. Sequence at one end of the junction differs from germline and may be a read error. The chain is built from TRBV7-3 and TRBJ2-7; D gene ambiguous. The CDR3 runs 13 residues. The V gene's germline CDR1 is SGHTA and CDR2 FQGTGA. The CDR3 DNA reads as TGTGCCAGCAGCTACCAGCCCTCCAACGAGCAGTACTTC. Residues: CASSYQPSNEQYF. Full variable domain (outside the CDR3, taken from reference TRBV7-3 and TRBJ2-7): GAGVSQTPSNKVTEKGKYVELRCDPISGHTALYWYRQSLGQGPEFLIYFQGTGAADDSGLPNDRFFAVRPEGSVSTLKIQRTERGDSAVYLCASSYQPSNEQYFGPGTRLTVT.